This passage covers 24 T cell receptor beta chains from one sample sequenced in a study of Graves' ophthalmopathy and Graves' hyperthyroidism (dated by TCRdb to the late 2010s). The instrument was an Illumina HiSeq 2000. TCR beta CDR3 regions were amplified from RNA transcripts for repertoire sequencing. A first-round RT-PCR used HTBI primers with the Qiagen OneStep RT-PCR kit, followed by a second-round multiplex PCR, size selection and purification. The public sequencing data were trimmed at Q25 with fastp and processed into clonotypes with MiXCR by TCRdb, which kept only in-frame beta chains. One record per CDR3 amino acid sequence lists the most common genes and DNA. A total of some 350,000 distinct CDR3 sequences appear in this sample, roughly a sixth of them only once. The top ten clonotypes cover 2.4% of the sample. The sample taken for sequencing was peripheral blood. The source is an adult woman with stable Graves' hyperthyroidism.

A note on this clonotype: At one of its ends the junction is not consistent with the germline gene, which may arise from a read error. The rearrangement links TRBV29-1 to TRBJ2-2; D possibly matches TRBD1 or TRBD2 (5 bases each). CDR1 is SQVTM, CDR2 ANQGSEA, per germline. There are 13 residues in the CDR3. The CDR3 sequence: CSVDPLDTGDLFF. CDR3 nucleotide sequence: TGCAGCGTTGATCCACTGGACACCGGGGATCTGTTTTTT.

The CDR3, as DNA: TGTGCCAGCAGCCAAGATGGGACAGGGCCGACTCAAGAGACCCAGTACTTC. It specifies CASSQDGTGPTQETQYF. The rearrangement uses TRBV4-2 and TRBJ2-5, with 9 bases aligning to TRBD1. The J segment lost 2 bases and the V segment lost 0 bases, leaving 7 bases of the junction unmatched. CDR3 size: 17 residues. Germline CDR1 and CDR2: LGHNA and YNFKEQ.

This clonotype was seen repeatedly, ten times or more. This rearrangement joins TRBV5-1 to TRBJ2-7; D might be TRBD1 or TRBD2, each matching 5 bases. This CDR3 contains 14 residues. Germline CDR1 SGHRS, CDR2 YFSETQ. Trimming stripped 4 bases from V and 3 bases from J, with 14 bases between. CDR3 sequence (DNA): TGCGCCAGCAGCAGGGATGAGGGGTTCTACGAGCAGTACTTC. Protein sequence: CASSRDEGFYEQYF.

This clonotype was counted between two and nine times. The CDR3 loop is CASSQGRNSGRLGAKNIQYF. DNA for the CDR3: TGCGCCAGCAGCCAAGGGCGTAATAGCGGGAGGTTAGGGGCCAAAAACATTCAGTACTTC. This chain uses TRBV4-1 with TRBJ2-4, with 10 bases lining up with TRBD2. CDR1 and CDR2 from the germline V gene are MGHRA and YSYEKL. There are 20 residues in the CDR3. Trimming cost V 1 base and J 1 base; bases outside gene matches: 13.

V is TRBV5-1 and J is TRBJ2-7; no clear D. This CDR3 is 11 amino acids long. Germline loops: CDR1 SGHRS, CDR2 YFSETQ. The V gene lost 4 bases and the J gene lost 3 bases, with 5 bases spanning the gap. In DNA form, the CDR3 reads TGCGCCAGCAGCAACGGCTACGAGCAGTACTTC. Its protein is CASSNGYEQYF.

The V call is TRBV6-1, the J call TRBJ2-2; 8 nucleotides line up with TRBD1. V dropped 7 bases and J dropped 4; count of bases not matched to a gene: 8. There are 15 residues in the CDR3. Germline V gene lookup returns CDR1 MNHNS and CDR2 SASEGT. The CDR3: CASTATGAGTGELFF. CDR3 nucleotides: TGTGCCAGCACCGCGACAGGGGCGGGCACCGGGGAGCTGTTTTTT.

The sample holds many counts of this clonotype. The chain recombines TRBV9 with TRBJ1-3, with no clear D. The V gene's germline CDR1 is SGDLS and CDR2 YYNGEE. Deletions cut 4 bases from V and 0 bases from J, with 8 bases between. This CDR3 region has 14 residues. CDR3: CASSPDGSGNTIYF. The CDR3 DNA reads TGTGCCAGCAGCCCAGACGGCTCTGGAAACACCATATATTTT.

The chain recombines TRBV20-1 with TRBJ2-3, with 10 positions matching TRBD2. The length of the CDR3 is 14 residues. From germline, CDR1 is DFQATT and CDR2 SNEGSKA (reference sequence). Germline trimming cut 6 bases from V and 8 bases from J; bases unmatched to any gene: 11. The CDR3 sequence: CSAFLAGVYSTQYF. The DNA of the CDR3 is TGCAGTGCGTTCCTAGCGGGAGTTTATTCTACGCAGTATTTT.

This clonotype was observed a single time. At one end the junction does not follow the germline gene, possibly because of a read error. V gene TRBV6-4 combines with J gene TRBJ2-2; TRBD1 agrees at 8 bases. Germline V gene sequence: CDR1 MRHNA, CDR2 SNTAGT. CDR3 length equals 16 residues. The CDR3 DNA reads as TGTGCCAGCGGCCGACAGGGGCCCTCGAACACCGGGAAGCTGTTTTTT. This translates into CASGRQGPSNTGKLFF.

The sample holds many counts of this clonotype. The chain links TRBV12-5 to TRBJ2-7, with TRBD2 matching over 8 bases. Germline lookup yields CDR1 LGHNT and CDR2 FRNRAP. This CDR3 is built from 16 residues. V was pared by 5 bases and J by 4 bases, with 13 bases of the junction left unmatched. The CDR3: CASGPSGGGPGYEQYF. The CDR3 coding sequence is TGTGCTAGTGGTCCGAGCGGGGGAGGGCCCGGGTACGAGCAGTACTTC.

CDR3 DNA: TGTGCCAGCAGTTATAATAGGGGTGAGTCCCAGCATTTT. This codes for CASSYNRGESQHF. The rearrangement links TRBV6-5 to TRBJ1-5, with D maybe TRBD1 (5 bases). From germline, CDR1 is MNHEY and CDR2 SVGAGI. V was cut by 3 bases and J by 11 bases, with 14 bases left in between. This CDR3 has 13 residues.

This clonotype was counted between two and nine times. The chain has TRBV4-1 and TRBJ2-5; D is unresolved. V lost 2 bases and J lost 4, with 8 bases in between. This CDR3 is built from 13 residues. Germline V CDR1 and CDR2: MGHRA, YSYEKL. The CDR3 reads CASSQFLTETQYF. CDR3 bases: TGCGCCAGCAGCCAATTCTTGACAGAGACCCAGTACTTC.

This clonotype was observed many times. The genes are TRBV28 and TRBJ2-5, with TRBD1 matching 8 bases. The CDR3 has 17 residues. J lost 2 bases, V lost 6 bases, and 14 bases had no gene match. Germline-derived CDR1 and CDR2 are MDHEN and SYDVKM. As DNA, the CDR3 is TGTGCCAGCAGCCGAGGGGTGACAGGGGAGGTACAAGAGACCCAGTACTTC. Its protein product is CASSRGVTGEVQETQYF.

In regard to this clonotype: Germline and junction disagree at one end, which may indicate a read error. This sequence joins TRBV14 and TRBJ2-2; 7 positions agree with TRBD2. Germline CDR1 and CDR2: SGHDN and FVKESK. The CDR3 is 15 residues long. The CDR3 reads CASSQAASGTGELCF. The CDR3 DNA is TGTGCCAGCAGCCAAGCGGCTAGCGGCACCGGGGAGCTGTGTTTT.

This clonotype came up many times. V gene TRBV28 combines with J gene TRBJ2-4, with 12 positions matching TRBD2. J was trimmed by 1 base and V by 6 bases; bases with no gene match: 10. In germline, CDR1 is MDHEN, CDR2 SYDVKM. The CDR3 loop spans 18 amino acids. Written as DNA, the CDR3 is TGTGCCAGCAGACCACTAGCGGGAGGAGGGGCGGCCAAAAACATTCAGTACTTC. Translation gives CASRPLAGGGAAKNIQYF.

There are many counts of this clonotype. No conserved phenylalanine or tryptophan ends this CDR3, so it is likely a read error. V gene TRBV27 combines with J gene TRBJ1-6; 8 nucleotides agree with TRBD1. The CDR3 is 17 amino acids. V was clipped by 7 bases and J by 8 bases; unmatched bases: 16. Germline values: CDR1 MNHEY, CDR2 SMNVEV (reference sequence). In DNA, the CDR3 is TGTGCCAGCACCCAGAGGTGGAGACAGGGGATTTATTCACCCCTCCACTCT. Protein: CASTQRWRQGIYSPLHS.

This chain links TRBV5-1 with TRBJ1-2; weak D call: TRBD1 (6 bases). Germline V gives CDR1 SGHRS, CDR2 YFSETQ. The CDR3 length is 13 residues. The V and J ends lost 3 bases and 8 bases respectively, with 14 bases between them. As DNA, the CDR3 is TGCGCCAGCAGCTCCTCGGGGGCTTACGGCTACACCTTC. It codes for CASSSSGAYGYTF.

This sequence joins TRBV18 and TRBJ2-5, with D maybe TRBD1 (6 bases). CDR3 length: 15 residues. Trimming stripped 0 bases from V and 3 bases from J, with 11 bases between. Per germline, CDR1 KGHSH and CDR2 LQKENI. The CDR3 is CASSPPMGAEETQYF. The CDR3 coding sequence is TGTGCCAGCTCACCACCGATGGGGGCGGAAGAGACCCAGTACTTC.

This clonotype was seen many times. This rearrangement joins TRBV10-3 to TRBJ2-7, with D tentatively TRBD1 or TRBD2 (6 bases each). The CDR3 totals 13 residues. Germline CDR1 ENHRY, CDR2 SYGVKD. Trimming removed 3 bases at V and 6 bases at J, with 12 bases between. This chain's CDR3 is CAISDARGAEQYF. DNA for the CDR3: TGTGCCATCAGTGATGCTAGGGGGGCCGAGCAGTACTTC.

At least ten counts were recorded for this clonotype. Given a much more abundant clone one base away, this may be a read error. J is TRBJ2-1 and V is TRBV10-3; 7 nucleotides align to TRBD2. The length of the CDR3 is 15 residues. From germline, CDR1 is ENHRY and CDR2 SYGVKD. The CDR3 here is CAIRSSGNPYNEKFF. Written as DNA, the CDR3 is TGTGCCATCAGATCTAGCGGTAACCCCTACAATGAGAAGTTCTTC.

The rearrangement links TRBV12-3 or TRBV12-4 to TRBJ1-6; the D is unclear. This CDR3 has 15 residues. The V gene lost 4 bases and the J gene lost 5 bases, with 12 bases spanning the gap. CDR3 in DNA: TGTGCCAGCAGTTCCCATCGGGCAGATAATTCACCCCTCCACTTT. Its translation is CASSSHRADNSPLHF.

This clonotype was observed once. The chain uses TRBV7-2 and TRBJ1-3; no clear D gene. Trimming left V 6 bases short and J 2 bases short, with 8 bases between. The CDR3 loop spans 13 amino acids. In germline, CDR1 is SGHTA, CDR2 FQGNSA. The CDR3, as DNA: TGTGCCAGCAGGCAATCCCCTGGAAACACCATATATTTT. Translation: CASRQSPGNTIYF. The full variable domain, rest sourced from reference TRBV7-2 and TRBJ1-3, is GAGVSQSPSNKVTEKGKDVELRCDPISGHTALYWYRQSLGQGLEFLIYFQGNSAPDKSGLPSDRFSAERTGGSVSTLTIQRTQQEDSAVYLCASRQSPGNTIYFGEGSWLTVV.

This clonotype was observed at least ten times. The chain combines TRBV19 with TRBJ1-1, with 9 bases lining up with TRBD1. The germline gives CDR1 LNHDA, CDR2 SQIVND (reference sequence). The CDR3 totals 16 residues. V lost 5 bases to trimming and J lost 4 bases; unmatched junction nucleotides: 11. CDR3 in amino acids: CASSQLYRGRATEAFF. The CDR3 DNA reads as TGTGCCAGTAGTCAATTGTACAGGGGGCGCGCCACTGAAGCTTTCTTT.

This clonotype was detected many times. The CDR3 here is CATSRDRVDEQYF. In DNA form, the CDR3 reads TGTGCCACCAGCAGAGACAGGGTAGACGAGCAGTACTTC. The rearrangement joins TRBV15 to TRBJ2-7; D may be TRBD1 (5 bases). This CDR3 contains 13 residues. Between the trimmed V and J ends, which lost 0 bases and 5 bases, there was a span of 8 bases. The V gene's germline CDR1 is LNHNV and CDR2 YYDKDF (reference sequence). Supplemented by reference TRBV15 and TRBJ2-7, the full variable domain reads DAMVIQNPRYQVTQFGKPVTLSCSQTLNHNVMYWYQQKSSQAPKLLFHYYDKDFNNEADTPDNFQSRRPNTSFCFLDIRSPGLGDTAMYLCATSRDRVDEQYFGPGTRLTVT.